What follows describes a single TCR beta chain. What antigen it recognizes has not been identified. No base-level quality is on record; no much larger clone is a single base apart. CDR3 length: 15 amino acids, cysteine to phenylalanine. Kept here is only the CDR3 DNA, which spans 45 bases and is read in frame from base 1. From the germline V gene, CDR1 is KGHSH and CDR2 is LQKENI. Trimming removed 6 bases from V and 7 bases from J; the gene matches leave 11 bases unexplained. The sample comes from a study of cytomegalovirus exposure and HLA in healthy donors (dated by TCRdb to the late 2010s). About the full investigation: An earlier analysis of several hundred of the donors reported approximately 270 Gb of sequence data and 117 million unique TCR beta sequences from 150 million to 200 million T cells. Of the 300 to 500 genotyped donors, approximately 81% were placed in the genetic ancestry cluster associated with self-reported Caucasian donors. The study was designed to test whether signatures of past pathogen exposure could be identified by cataloging public T cell receptors. Across 398 genotyped donors of the cohort, an average of about 250,000 unique TCR beta nucleotide sequences per donor were sequenced, and around 20% of those sequences were non-productive. Every discovery cohort repertoire had been produced on one sequencing platform. To decide whether each TCR beta V gene segment behaved as functional or pseudogenic, an earlier analysis of fewer than 750 of the donors relied on high-throughput TCR beta sequencing. The study combined high-throughput TCR immunosequencing, statistical association of individual TCRs with disease status, and machine learning to predict cytomegalovirus infection status. Donor age, sex, ethnicity and CMV serostatus were compiled alongside the repertoire data. In the later analysis, no new phenotypic data were used to find candidate immune exposures; instead, reliance was placed on TCR beta sequences and their occurrence across donors. A separate validation cohort of 100 to 150 different subjects was used in addition to the roughly 640-subject first cohort. An early release that covered fewer than 800 HLA-typed donors contained 250 to 350 gigabases of sequencing data and around 85 million unique TCR sequences. About five DR-DQ haplotypes were treated as single units for association and clustering because of strong linkage in the cohort. A later genetic analysis used genome-wide SNP genotypes for about 65% of the 666 donors, treating that subset as a discovery cohort. The study profiled the T cell repertoires of 550 to 700 subjects by immunosequencing and related them to cytomegalovirus serostatus. The number of donors typed differed by locus, with roughly 620-630 for A, B, C, DRB1 and DQB1, about 500 for DQA1, approximately 580 for DPA1, and approximately 470 for DPB1. A later analysis re-examined previously published TCR beta repertoires from about 670 donors and added high-resolution HLA genotyping to investigate patterns of TCR occurrence. HLA typing included class I and class II loci at four-digit resolution.

Preparation of the library involved the immunoSEQ multiplex PCR assay. The multiplex PCR relied on a mix of 60 forward primers for TCR Vbeta segments and 13 reverse primers for TCR Jbeta segments. The CDR3 region of rearranged TCR beta genes was amplified from genomic DNA by a multiplex PCR assay. The amplified TCR beta libraries were sequenced on the Illumina HiSeq System as 87-base-pair reads. The paper's processing steps were these. A later analysis tallied tens of millions of unique TCR beta chains across the 666 repertoires, and roughly 11 million of those chains were shared by two or more donors. A nearest-neighbor algorithm error-corrected the raw reads and collapsed the reads into unique sequences, merging closely related sequences to remove PCR and sequencing errors. Alignment of CDR3 sequences to IMGT reference sequences was used to assign V, D and J gene segments. For a sequence to be retained, a match of at least six nucleotides was required to both a V gene segment and a J gene segment. A rearrangement counted as productive if the CDR3 had no stop codons and remained in frame with V and J, and every other rearrangement counted as non-productive. CDR3 was defined by IMGT convention, running from the second conserved V-encoded cysteine to the conserved J-encoded phenylalanine. Sequences without an unambiguous match to a single V gene segment were excluded from the earlier analysis of approximately 600 of the donors. In an earlier analysis of roughly 600 of the donors, a V segment was called functional when productive rearrangements were above 56.7%, and segregating when the standard deviation between donors exceeded 5%. To diagnose cytomegalovirus status from the catalog of TCR beta chain sequences, a statistical classification framework was built. V and J gene assignment, in a later analysis, came from comparing TCR nucleotide sequences with IMGT/GENE-DB human TR gene sequences. The TCRdist pipeline was used in a later analysis to assign CDR3 sequences and most-parsimonious VDJ recombination scenarios. A later analysis defined each TCR beta chain by its CDR3 amino acid sequence plus V-gene family, and excluded reads lacking a unique V-gene family. A later analysis removed 592 highly shared, low-generation-probability nucleotide sequences to deal with suspected cross-contamination and a sequencing artifact. For each public chain, a later analysis derived a clonal expansion index from normalized ranks of inferred template counts within each repertoire. Generation probabilities in a later analysis came from a VDJ recombination model fitted to out-of-frame rearrangements, and those results were checked against IGoR. A later analysis scored TCR-TCR, TCR-HLA and TCR-CMV co-occurrence with hypergeometric tests, applying a repertoire-size bias correction to TCR pairs. To estimate false discovery rates, a later analysis permuted the HLA or CMV assignments 20 times. In a later analysis, co-occurring TCRs were grouped using DBSCAN, and TCRdist sequence similarity was added for clustering within HLA-allele-positive subsets. Repertoires with fewer than 30,000 or more than 120,000 public chains, plus five repertoires with anomalous nucleotide sharing, were excluded from co-occurrence clustering. Sourced from immuneACCESS, this table was stored by TCRdb with only in-frame sequences that have V and J called. A share of the clones is absent; for the studies checked, an unresolved V gene accounts for under half, and the remainder has no known explanation. V and J calls and clone size come straight from that table; D and trimming were deduced from the DNA. The sample records 150,000 or so clones, 60% to 80% of which are singletons. The ten largest account for roughly 13% of the sample.

The cohort was made up of about 670 healthy bone marrow donors. At the time of sampling, all cohort members were nominally healthy, though unrecorded immune exposures were likely present. The donor tested CMV seropositive and was one of the 289 seropositive cohort members. A peripheral blood sample was provided by each donor, and peripheral blood mononuclear cells were used for TCR beta sequencing. The Qiagen DNeasy Blood Extraction Kit was used to extract genomic DNA from the blood cell samples. The paper as a whole reports these results and caveats: A few of the identified cytomegalovirus-associated TCR beta chains were confirmed in vitro to be specific for cytomegalovirus antigens. Assigning TCR associations to individual alleles was difficult when HLA alleles, especially DR and DQ, strongly co-occurred. Presence/absence analyses assumed roughly uniform sequencing depth across donors, an assumption that may not hold. A later genetic analysis associated a missense DCLRE1C variant with V-gene and J-gene trimming of TCR beta chains, and an independent cohort replicated the association. The authors suggested that the approach could potentially be generalized to other disease states and immunological phenotypes. Most CMV-associated TCR beta chains appeared to be HLA-restricted in a later analysis, and the HLA associations seemed to be driven largely by CMV exposure. Several of the top co-occurrence clusters appeared to be linked to parvovirus B19, influenza, CMV and Epstein-Barr virus, according to a later analysis. Because some donors lacked HLA typing at each locus, the association tests relied only on the typed subset. In a later analysis, the rate of TCR association differed among HLA loci, with DRB1 alleles having the most associated TCRs and HLA-C alleles having the fewest. Some IMGT-functional V segments, including TRBV6-2 and TRBV6-3, could not be distinguished by the 87-base-pair reads and were therefore excluded. In a later analysis, HLA-associated TCR beta chains showed more clonal expansion and lower generation probabilities than non-associated chains that were equally common. This cohort had only TCR beta chains sequenced, and the lack of alpha or paired-chain data limited which features could be detected. Correlated functional status among segregating V segments might reflect linkage disequilibrium, but an unknown experimental factor could not be ruled out. Immune exposure information for the cohort was limited to CMV serostatus. Most TCR sequences were seen in very few donors, while some public TCRs were found in many individuals. A group of highly shared sequence variants was considered likely to be a technical artifact of the sequencing pipeline. Because counts were too low, seventeen rarely observed V segments, including chromosome 9 orphons, were excluded from the earlier analysis of several hundred of the donors. Broadly in line with IMGT annotations, most TCR beta V segments showed up in productive rearrangements about 87% or about 30% of the time in an earlier analysis of 587 of the donors. In a later analysis, some 18,000 TCR beta sequences were associated with specific HLA alleles at a false discovery rate of 0.05. A further reported finding was that TCR beta sequences accurately predicted the HLA-A and HLA-B alleles for most subjects in the first cohort. The classifier was reported to diagnose cytomegalovirus status with high specificity and sensitivity in both the original and validation cohorts. In a later genetic analysis, fewer N-insertions in productive TCRs were reported among donors in an Asian-associated ancestry cluster than the roughly 700-donor mean. In the study, about 150 TCR beta chains were listed as associated with cytomegalovirus.

The V gene is TRBV18 and the J gene is TRBJ1-2; TRBD1 fits 10 bases in the junction. Sequences were obtained from PBMCs. The TCR originated in a man aged 45-60 years in good health and CMV-seropositive. The nucleotide sequence is given as TGTGCCAGCTCGGGGTCGACAGGGGGCCAGGTTGGCTACACCTTC. Its protein is CASSGSTGGQVGYTF.